This T cell receptor (beta chain) was sequenced for a study of blood T cell repertoires in COVID-19. In the authors' methods: Amplifying reference gene primers gave estimates of nucleated cell counts. Only in-frame clones appear in the TCRdb table, and some are missing; sequencing was by immunoSEQ multiplex PCR. The DNA was the basis for D and trimming; V, J and clone size are from that table. The repertoire holds tens of thousands of clones, with roughly 87% as singletons. With 6 bases clipped from V and 1 base from J, the junction kept 14 bases outside the gene matches. In germline, CDR1 is MDHEN, CDR2 SYDVKM. The CDR3 loop spans 17 amino acids. Seattle patient enrollment occurred during active infection, with longitudinal follow-up thereafter.

This TCR was recovered from a man in his forties with COVID-19, enrolled during active disease. This sequence joins TRBV28 and TRBJ1-1; 7 bases line up with TRBD1. The sequencing input was peripheral blood. CDR3 sequence: CASSVTGNRGQNTEAFF. Written as DNA, the CDR3 is TGTGCCAGCAGCGTTACAGGTAACAGGGGCCAGAACACTGAAGCTTTCTTT.